This T cell receptor beta chain was sequenced in a study of blood T cell repertoires in COVID-19. V lost 4 bases and J 1 base, leaving 14 bases between the germline ends. Germline lookup yields CDR1 SGHRS and CDR2 YFSETQ. The CDR3 is 15 residues long. The data were produced by immunoSEQ multiplex PCR, yet TCRdb's version contains in-frame clones alone and is incomplete. The profile shows around 250,000 clones, around nine tenths of them singletons. Sequencing was done on a sample of peripheral blood. The sequence was collected from a woman aged 70-85 years with COVID-19, enrolled during active disease. The V call is TRBV5-1, the J call TRBJ2-5, with a tentative D call TRBD2 (5 bases). The CDR3 region has the DNA TGCGCCAGCAGCCAGGAGATCAGCGGCCAAGAGACCCAGTACTTC. It translates to CASSQEISGQETQYF.